These 25 T cell receptor beta chains share one sample of origin, sequenced in a study of cytomegalovirus exposure and HLA in healthy donors. The PCR used 60 Vbeta and 13 Jbeta primers. This table comes from immunoSEQ multiplex PCR, and its TCRdb copy is limited to in-frame clones, with some not included. In the table there are some 130,000 clones, roughly 80% of which are singletons. The specimen sequenced was PBMCs. These receptors were collected from a young man in good health and CMV-seronegative.

This clone was picked up one time. The rearrangement uses TRBV27 and TRBJ1-5; D might be TRBD1 (5 bases). CDR1 is MNHEY, CDR2 SMNVEV, per germline (reference sequence). Trimming stripped 1 base from V and 4 bases from J, with 8 bases between. The CDR3 runs to 14 residues. The CDR3 spells CASSLYGGNQPQHF. The CDR3 DNA sequence: TGTGCCAGCAGTTTATACGGGGGGAATCAGCCCCAGCATTTT.

The J gene is TRBJ2-3, the V gene TRBV4-3, with 15 bases that match TRBD2. Germline V gene lookup returns CDR1 LGHNA and CDR2 YSLEER. The J segment lost 5 bases and the V segment lost 3 bases, leaving 6 bases of the junction unmatched. This CDR3 spans 17 amino acids. CDR3 sequence reads: CASSQEGLAGGRDTQYF. CDR3 nucleotides: TGCGCCAGCAGCCAGGAGGGACTAGCGGGGGGTAGAGATACGCAGTATTTT.

This chain uses TRBV6-5 with TRBJ1-6; perhaps TRBD1 as D (6 bases). Germline V gene sequence: CDR1 MNHEY, CDR2 SVGAGI. Trimming shortened V by 4 bases and J by 9 bases, and 16 bases separated the two germline ends. CDR3 length: 15 amino acids. The CDR3 sequence: CASSSLPGAVSPLHF. The CDR3 DNA reads as TGTGCCAGCAGTTCCCTACCAGGGGCAGTTTCACCCCTCCACTTT.

The V call is TRBV11-2, the J call TRBJ2-5; D gene uncertain. Trimming removed 2 bases at V and 5 bases at J, with 9 bases between. Germline CDR1 is SGHAT and CDR2 is FQNNGV. This CDR3 region has 13 residues. The CDR3: CASSLRGRETQYF. As DNA, the CDR3 is TGTGCCAGCAGCTTACGAGGTCGGGAGACCCAGTACTTC.

V usage is TRBV2 and J usage is TRBJ1-3; a weak D match, TRBD1 (6 bases). This CDR3 has 14 amino acids. Germline V lookup: CDR1 SNHLY, CDR2 FYNNEI. V was cut by 7 bases and J by 0 bases, with 10 bases left in between. The CDR3 reads CASTRDTSGNTIYF. In DNA, the CDR3 is TGTGCCAGCACAAGGGACACCTCTGGAAACACCATATATTTT. The whole variable domain, filled in from reference TRBV2 and TRBJ1-3, reads EPEVTQTPSHQVTQMGQEVILRCVPISNHLYFYWYRQILGQKVEFLVSFYNNEISEKSEIFDDQFSVERPDGSNFTLKIRSTKLEDSAMYFCASTRDTSGNTIYFGEGSWLTVV.

The CDR3, as DNA: TGTGCCAGCAGTTTATCGCGGGAGGTCAGCTCTGGAAACACCATATATTTT. Translated, it gives CASSLSREVSSGNTIYF. The chain uses TRBV27 and TRBJ1-3; D remains ambiguous. CDR1 is MNHEY and CDR2 is SMNVEV in the germline V gene (reference sequence). Trimming removed 0 bases at V and 0 bases at J, with 12 bases between. This CDR3 comprises 17 residues.

V is TRBV29-1 and J is TRBJ2-2; D remains ambiguous. Trimming took 5 bases from V and 6 from J, leaving 13 bases between them. The CDR3 totals 13 residues. CDR1 and CDR2 from the germline V gene are SQVTM and ANQGSEA. The CDR3: CSVRGEDAGELFF. The CDR3 DNA is TGCAGCGTTCGTGGAGAAGACGCCGGGGAGCTGTTTTTT.

The genes are TRBV6-5 and TRBJ1-4; no reliable D call. CDR1 and CDR2 from the germline V gene are MNHEY and SVGAGI. Between the trimmed V and J ends, which lost 0 bases and 1 base, there was a span of 6 bases. CDR3 length: 15 residues. The CDR3 here is CASSYSSGTNEKLFF. As DNA, the CDR3 is TGTGCCAGCAGTTACTCCTCGGGAACTAATGAAAAACTGTTTTTT.

The chain uses TRBV12-5 and TRBJ2-3; TRBD1 might be the D (6 bases). The CDR3 runs to 16 residues. V was cut by 3 bases and J by 2 bases, with 15 bases left in between. The germline V gene encodes CDR1 LGHNT and CDR2 FRNRAP. CDR3 amino acids: CASGLGQGFFTDTQYF. The CDR3 DNA reads TGTGCTAGTGGTTTAGGCCAGGGGTTTTTCACAGATACGCAGTATTTT.

The CDR3 here is CASSKRDIQGEKLFF. The CDR3 bases are TGTGCCAGTAGTAAACGGGACATTCAAGGCGAAAAACTGTTTTTT. The chain links TRBV19 to TRBJ1-4, with D possibly TRBD1 on 6 matching bases. The germline V and J ends were trimmed by 4 bases and 8 bases, with 17 bases remaining between them. This CDR3 region has 15 residues. Germline CDR1 reads LNHDA; CDR2 reads SQIVND (reference sequence).

The genes are TRBV6-5 and TRBJ1-2, with TRBD1 identical over 7 bases. The germline V gene has CDR1 MNHEY and CDR2 SVGAGI. The CDR3 is made up of 13 amino acids. The V segment lost 2 bases and the J segment 6 bases; nucleotides outside the gene matches: 3. The CDR3 reads CASSYQTGNGYTF. CDR3 coding DNA: TGTGCCAGCAGTTACCAGACAGGGAATGGCTACACCTTC.

The chain joins TRBV9 to TRBJ2-7; TRBD2 matches 12 bases. CDR3 length: 16 residues. Trimming took 4 bases from V and 2 from J; bases not matched to a gene: 7. Germline V gives CDR1 SGDLS, CDR2 YYNGEE. CDR3 nucleotides: TGTGCCAGCAGCACTACCTCTAGCGGGGGGGCCTACGAGCAGTACTTC. It is translated as CASSTTSSGGAYEQYF.

This chain links TRBV7-3 with TRBJ2-1, with D perhaps TRBD2 (5 bases). The germline gives CDR1 SGHTA, CDR2 FQGTGA. Trimming took off 5 bases at V and 6 bases at J, with 17 bases between the two ends. The CDR3 sequence is 15 residues long. CDR3 sequence (DNA): TGTGCCAGCAGCCCCAGCGGTTCACCTACCAATGAGCAGTTCTTC. Its translation: CASSPSGSPTNEQFF.

V is TRBV6-1 and J is TRBJ1-2; 7 bases are shared with TRBD1. From germline, CDR1 is MNHNS and CDR2 SASEGT. The junction had 8 bases not matched to a gene; V was cut back by 7 bases and J by 3 bases. CDR3 length equals 14 residues. CDR3 nucleotide sequence: TGTGCCAGCACGCCGACAGGGCGGGACTATGGCTACACCTTC. This gives the protein CASTPTGRDYGYTF.

CDR3 sequence: CASSSSLAGNSYEQYF. The CDR3 region has the DNA TGTGCCAGCAGCTCCTCTTTGGCAGGGAACTCCTACGAGCAGTACTTC. The chain couples TRBV11-2 to TRBJ2-7; D possibly corresponds to TRBD1 (5 bases). The V end lost 4 bases, the J end lost 0 bases, and 16 bases lay between the germline ends. CDR3 length: 16 residues. Per the germline V gene, CDR1 is SGHAT and CDR2 is FQNNGV.

The gene calls are TRBV5-6 and TRBJ2-7, with TRBD2 matching 10 bases. There are 14 residues in the CDR3. With 3 bases clipped from V and 7 bases from J, the junction kept 7 bases outside the gene matches. CDR1 is SGHDT, CDR2 YYEEEE, per germline. The CDR3: CASSSSGGAREQYF. DNA for the CDR3: TGTGCCAGCAGCTCGAGCGGGGGGGCAAGGGAGCAGTACTTC.

This clone was detected a few times. V usage is TRBV7-9 and J usage is TRBJ1-1; no firm D call. With 5 bases removed from V and 1 base from J, the gap between germline ends came to 14 bases. The CDR3 extends over 15 amino acids. In germline, CDR1 is SEHNR, CDR2 FQNEAQ (reference sequence). The CDR3 region has the DNA TGTGCCAGCAGCGACACAAGACGGGGGAACACTGAAGCTTTCTTT. Translated: CASSDTRRGNTEAFF.

This clone has only one observation. The chain couples TRBV7-9 to TRBJ2-2; 7 nucleotides agree with TRBD1. Germline loops: CDR1 SEHNR, CDR2 FQNEAQ (reference sequence). V shed 5 bases and J 1 base; nucleotides not matched to a gene: 7. This CDR3 is 16 amino acids long. Here the CDR3 DNA reads TGTGCCAGCAGCCCACGACAGGGCAGGAACACCGGGGAGCTGTTTTTT. It is translated as CASSPRQGRNTGELFF. The full variable domain, completed using reference TRBV7-9 and TRBJ2-2, is DTGVSQNPRHKITKRGQNVTFRCDPISEHNRLYWYRQTLGQGPEFLTYFQNEAQLEKSRLLSDRFSAERPKGSFSTLEIQRTEQGDSAMYLCASSPRQGRNTGELFFGEGSRLTVL.

The V and J genes are TRBV30 and TRBJ2-1; 10 bases are shared with TRBD1. This CDR3 contains 13 residues. Trimming cost V 5 bases and J 7 bases; bases outside gene matches: 5. Germline loops: CDR1 GTSNPN, CDR2 SVGIG (reference sequence). The CDR3 reads CAWDRGLPNEQFF. In DNA form, the CDR3 reads TGTGCCTGGGACAGGGGGCTCCCTAATGAGCAGTTCTTC. The entire variable domain, with the rest obtained from reference TRBV30 and TRBJ2-1, is as follows: SQTIHQWPATLVQPVGSPLSLECTVEGTSNPNLYWYRQAAGRGLQLLFYSVGIGQISSEVPQNLSASRPQDRQFILSSKKLLLSDSGFYLCAWDRGLPNEQFFGPGTRLTVL.

V gene TRBV14 combines with J gene TRBJ2-1; a possible D gene is TRBD2 (6 bases). Germline CDR1 is SGHDN and CDR2 is FVKESK. With 3 bases removed from V and 0 bases from J, the gap between germline ends came to 9 bases. This CDR3 comprises 15 residues. CDR3 DNA: TGTGCCAGCAGCCAGGAGCGGGCCTCCTACAATGAGCAGTTCTTC. Amino acids: CASSQERASYNEQFF.

The J gene is TRBJ2-3, the V gene TRBV5-1; perhaps TRBD2 as D (5 bases). Trimming left V 4 bases short and J 6 bases short, with 12 bases between. CDR1 SGHRS and CDR2 YFSETQ come from the germline V gene. This CDR3 is built from 13 residues. The CDR3 region is CASSVGGSDTQYF. Written as DNA, the CDR3 is TGCGCCAGCAGCGTGGGCGGGTCCGATACGCAGTATTTT.

This sequence joins TRBV6-6 and TRBJ1-1; D perhaps matches TRBD1 (6 bases). The CDR3 length is 14 residues. V was clipped by 0 bases and J by 7 bases, with 12 bases between them. CDR1 is MNHNY and CDR2 is SVGAGI in the germline V gene (reference sequence). The CDR3 protein is CASSYSRGKGEAFF. For the CDR3, the DNA is TGTGCCAGCAGTTACTCGAGGGGGAAGGGTGAAGCTTTCTTT.

This clone was picked up one time. The chain has TRBV7-9 and TRBJ1-6, with D perhaps TRBD1 (6 bases). The germline CDR1 and CDR2 sequences are SEHNR and FQNEAQ (reference sequence). The CDR3 runs to 16 residues. The V and J ends lost 4 bases and 9 bases respectively, with 19 bases between them. The CDR3 loop is CASSYTPGTTGSPLHF. CDR3 DNA sequence: TGTGCCAGCAGCTACACTCCCGGGACAACGGGTTCACCCCTCCACTTT.

This sequence joins TRBV5-5 and TRBJ1-5; D gene ambiguous. The CDR3 is made up of 13 amino acids. The V end was cut by 4 bases, the J end by 3 bases, with 8 bases between. CDR1 is SGHKS, CDR2 YYEKEE, per germline (reference sequence). Here the CDR3 DNA reads TGTGCCAGCAGCCCCGGGTACAATCAGCCCCAGCATTTT. Amino acid sequence: CASSPGYNQPQHF.

This clone was counted a single time. The chain links TRBV19 to TRBJ1-6; no firm D call. The CDR3 totals 15 residues. V was cut by 5 bases and J by 5 bases, with 13 bases left in between. From germline, CDR1 is LNHDA and CDR2 SQIVND (reference sequence). The CDR3 coding sequence is TGTGCCAGTAGTCCAATCCGGTTCGATAATTCACCCCTCCACTTT. Protein product: CASSPIRFDNSPLHF.